These 10 T cell receptor beta chains share one sample of origin, sequenced in a study of blood T cell repertoires in COVID-19. Method: immunoSEQ multiplex PCR; TCRdb's copy keeps in-frame clones and lacks some. The repertoire holds about 35,000 clones, with roughly 82% as singletons. Sequencing was carried out using peripheral blood. Receptors were obtained from an elderly man with active or convalescent COVID-19.

The CDR3 is CAWRRGRTSGSGVTQYF. CDR3 sequence (DNA): TGTGCCTGGAGACGGGGCCGGACTAGCGGGTCGGGGGTGACGCAGTATTTT. The genes are TRBV30 and TRBJ2-3; TRBD2 agrees at 11 bases. The J segment lost 9 bases and the V segment lost 3 bases, leaving 17 bases of the junction unmatched. In germline, CDR1 is GTSNPN, CDR2 SVGIG (reference sequence). The CDR3 spans 17 residues.

The rearrangement links TRBV30 to TRBJ2-2; no clear D. Germline CDR1 and CDR2: GTSNPN and SVGIG (reference sequence). V was shortened by 2 bases and J by 7 bases, with 5 bases between the two germline ends. This CDR3 spans 11 amino acids. CDR3 bases: TGTGCCTGGAGTAGTAGCGGGGAGCTGTTTTTT. Encoded protein: CAWSSSGELFF.

The chain recombines TRBV27 with TRBJ1-2, with a possible D match to TRBD1 (6 bases). CDR3 length: 15 amino acids. The germline gives CDR1 MNHEY, CDR2 SMNVEV (reference sequence). Between the trimmed V and J ends, which lost 3 bases and 0 bases, there was a span of 11 bases. The CDR3 DNA reads TGTGCCAGCAGTTTGGCGAACAGGGCTAACTATGGCTACACCTTC. Translating gives CASSLANRANYGYTF.

This chain connects TRBV28 to TRBJ1-4; unclear D gene. This CDR3 comprises 16 residues. V lost 3 bases and J lost 0, with 11 bases in between. Germline assignment: CDR1 MDHEN and CDR2 SYDVKM. CDR3 protein: CASSFGGFATNEKLFF. As DNA, the CDR3 is TGTGCCAGCAGTTTCGGCGGATTTGCAACTAATGAAAAACTGTTTTTT. Using reference TRBV28 and TRBJ1-4 for the parts outside the CDR3, the full variable domain is DVKVTQSSRYLVKRTGEKVFLECVQDMDHENMFWYRQDPGLGLRLIYFSYDVKMKEKGDIPEGYSVSREKKERFSLILESASTNQTSMYLCASSFGGFATNEKLFFGSGTQLSVL.

CDR3: CATSERGVNEQFF. The CDR3 region has the DNA TGTGCCACCAGTGAACGGGGAGTCAATGAGCAGTTCTTC. This chain joins TRBV24-1 and TRBJ2-1, with a weak D call TRBD2 (5 bases). CDR1 KGHDR and CDR2 SFDVKD come from the germline V gene. This CDR3 has 13 amino acids. V lost 4 bases and J lost 6, with 9 bases in between.

This clone came up a few times. The CDR3 loop is CASSHPSPGTGGTDTQYF. DNA for the CDR3: TGTGCCAGCAGCCATCCGTCCCCCGGGACAGGGGGCACAGATACGCAGTATTTT. The chain joins TRBV11-3 to TRBJ2-3; TRBD1 matches at 10 bases. The germline CDR1 and CDR2 sequences are SGHNT and YENEEA. V shed 5 bases, J shed 1 base, and the junction held 12 bases outside the gene matches. The length of the CDR3 is 18 residues.

The genes are TRBV6-4 and TRBJ2-3, with D tentatively TRBD2 (5 bases). The CDR3 runs to 14 residues. The V gene's germline CDR1 is MRHNA and CDR2 SNTAGT. V was clipped by 4 bases and J by 5 bases, with 13 bases between them. CDR3: CASSGSAGGDTQYF. The DNA for the CDR3 is TGTGCCAGCAGTGGATCGGCGGGTGGAGATACGCAGTATTTT.

The rearrangement uses TRBV7-6 and TRBJ2-2, with 7 bases lining up with TRBD2. The CDR3 has 17 amino acids. Trimming cost V 0 bases and J 6 bases; bases outside gene matches: 10. CDR1 SGHVS and CDR2 FNYEAQ come from the germline V gene. DNA of the CDR3: TGTGCCAGCAGCTTAGCCCAATTTGCGGGAGAATCCGGGGAGCTGTTTTTT. It specifies CASSLAQFAGESGELFF.

The chain combines TRBV5-1 with TRBJ2-1; D is perhaps TRBD2 (7 bases). The V end lost 1 base, the J end lost 10 bases, and 18 bases lay between the germline ends. CDR3 length equals 15 residues. Germline V gene data show CDR1 as SGHRS and CDR2 as YFSETQ. CDR3 residues: CASSLQGRGTEEQFF. CDR3 DNA sequence: TGCGCCAGCAGCTTGCAGGGGAGGGGGACGGAGGAGCAGTTCTTC.

The rearrangement joins TRBV6-5 to TRBJ1-2; the D gene is possibly TRBD1 (6 bases). The CDR3 loop spans 13 amino acids. Germline loops: CDR1 MNHEY, CDR2 SVGAGI. Trimming took 2 bases from V and 8 from J, leaving 12 bases between them. In DNA, the CDR3 is TGTGCCAGCAGTTACGGACAGTTTGGCGGCTACACCTTC. It translates to CASSYGQFGGYTF.